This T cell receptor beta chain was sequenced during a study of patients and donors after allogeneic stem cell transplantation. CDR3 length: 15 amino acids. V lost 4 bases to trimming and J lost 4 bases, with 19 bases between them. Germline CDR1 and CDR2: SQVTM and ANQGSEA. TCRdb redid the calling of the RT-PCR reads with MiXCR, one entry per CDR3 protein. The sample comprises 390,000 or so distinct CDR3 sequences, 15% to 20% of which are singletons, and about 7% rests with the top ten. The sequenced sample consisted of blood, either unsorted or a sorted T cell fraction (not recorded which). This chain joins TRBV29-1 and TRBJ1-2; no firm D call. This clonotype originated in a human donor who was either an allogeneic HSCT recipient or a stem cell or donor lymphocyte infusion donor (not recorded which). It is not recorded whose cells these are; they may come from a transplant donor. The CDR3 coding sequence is TGCAGCGTTGGGGGTGACGCTTCACGGCGCTATGGCTACACCTTC. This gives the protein CSVGGDASRRYGYTF.